One TCR beta chain is described in this entry. This receptor's antigen is unknown. Base qualities were left out, and no much larger clone turns up one base away. The library was obtained by PCR. The reads were generated on an Illumina HiSeq 2000. In-frame beta chains were kept once TCRdb had trimmed the public reads at Q25 with fastp and called clones with MiXCR. Merged by CDR3 protein, the rows form single entries marked with the most common genes and DNA. This sample has over 85,000 distinct CDR3 sequences in its table, and around 53% of those were observed once. Together, the top ten hold around 12% of the sample. The sample originates from a study of CDR3 diversity in severe acne (dated by TCRdb to the late 2010s). Sequences DFQATT (CDR1) and SNEGSKA (CDR2) are obtained from the germline V gene (reference sequence). Taken from cysteine to phenylalanine, the CDR3 has 14 residues. Only the CDR3 part of the read is kept: 42 bases, read in frame from the first base. For this chain, trimming is 3 bases at the V end and 4 bases at the J end, and the number of junction bases without a gene match is 8.

The TCR originated in a male donor with acne. This receptor chain uses TRBV20-1 and TRBJ2-7; a stretch of 8 junction bases matches TRBD1. The sequenced material came from blood. CDR3 reads: CSARYRGSRYEQYF. The bases are TGCAGTGCTAGGTACAGGGGGTCCCGTTACGAGCAGTACTTC.